The sample holds a few counts of the clone carrying this T cell receptor beta chain. Its antigen remains unidentified. The sorting of naive CD8 T cells used the CD8+CD4-CCR7+CD45RA+ phenotype. Making the bulk TCR libraries relied on previously described methods and listed TCR primers. TCRdb independently ran MiXCR on the PCR reads; one entry per CDR3 protein. The repertoire holds approximately 550,000 distinct CDR3 sequences, with 25% as singletons. The junction had 9 bases not matched to a gene; V was cut back by 7 bases and J by 4 bases. CDR3 length equals 15 residues. Germline CDR1 reads DFQATT; CDR2 reads SNEGSKA (reference sequence). The data originate from a study of molecular identifiers for immune sequencing clone quantification. Findings of the study overall: Spike-in Jurkat TCR RNA from a single cell reportedly registered among around 1 million naive cells. Highly expanded clone sizes could be underestimated by identical TCR molecules sharing a barcode.

Sequencing was performed on naive CD8+ T cells from blood, with Jurkat cell RNA spiked in. The subset is: FACS-sorted CD8+CD4-CCR7+CD45RA+ naive T cells. This clonotype originated in a human donor in good health. Some libraries in this study had Jurkat cell RNA spiked in. The rearrangement joins TRBV20-1 to TRBJ2-2, with 10 bases lining up with TRBD2. The CDR3 DNA reads TGCAGTGTTAGGAAGCGGGAGGGTGGCACCGGGGAGCTGTTTTTT. Protein product: CSVRKREGGTGELFF.